These 15 T cell receptor beta chains were sequenced from one sample in a study of blood T cell repertoires in COVID-19. The assay was immunoSEQ multiplex PCR, and TCRdb's table has in-frame clones only and misses some. The table lists roughly 36,000 clones, 65% to 90% of them singletons. The sample comprised peripheral blood. The receptors were sampled from a man aged 60-69 years with active COVID-19.

This clone was seen just once. This chain connects TRBV7-8 to TRBJ2-5; D is ambiguous. This CDR3 has 13 residues. V lost 1 base, J lost 4 bases, and 7 bases lay in between. Germline CDR1 is SGHVS and CDR2 is FQNEAQ. The CDR3 nucleotides read TGTGCCAGCAGCTTAGAATCCGGAGAGACCCAGTACTTC. Translated, it gives CASSLESGETQYF.

CDR3 residues: CAISDSGRFSDTQYF. CDR3 coding DNA: TGTGCCATCAGTGACAGCGGGAGATTCTCAGATACGCAGTATTTT. The chain uses TRBV10-3 and TRBJ2-3; 8 positions agree with TRBD2. V dropped 3 bases and J dropped 4; count of bases not matched to a gene: 6. The CDR3 is 15 residues long. The germline V gene has CDR1 ENHRY and CDR2 SYGVKD.

The CDR3 nucleotides are TGTGCCAGCAGCCCCCACAGCGGGAGTTTTGAGCAGTTCTTC. This translates into CASSPHSGSFEQFF. V and J are TRBV3-1 (or the pseudogene TRBV3-2) and TRBJ2-1; 8 bases are shared with TRBD2. In germline, CDR1 is LGHDT, CDR2 YNNKEL (reference sequence). The CDR3 extends over 14 amino acids. The junction had 8 bases not matched to a gene; V was cut back by 4 bases and J by 9 bases.

This clone was found once. The chain joins TRBV10-3 to TRBJ1-5; D is ambiguous. Trimming cost V 2 bases and J 3 bases, with 8 bases left between them. CDR3 size: 14 residues. Germline loops: CDR1 ENHRY, CDR2 SYGVKD. The CDR3 region is CAISEIGDNQPQHF. For the CDR3, the DNA is TGTGCCATCAGTGAGATCGGAGACAATCAGCCCCAGCATTTT.

This rearrangement joins TRBV9 to TRBJ1-5; no reliable D call. The germline CDR1 and CDR2 sequences are SGDLS and YYNGEE. This CDR3 is 14 amino acids long. Trimming removed 3 bases from V and 4 bases from J, with 11 bases in between. The CDR3 coding sequence is TGTGCCAGCAGCGCCGGTAACGGGAATCAGCCCCAGCATTTT. Its translation: CASSAGNGNQPQHF.

A few counts support this clone. The CDR3 DNA reads TGTGCCAGTAGTATCTGGGGAGATAATCAGCCCCAGCATTTT. As protein: CASSIWGDNQPQHF. The rearrangement joins TRBV19 to TRBJ1-5; D uncertain. Germline CDR1 is LNHDA and CDR2 is SQIVND (reference sequence). The V end lost 3 bases, the J end lost 4 bases, and 10 bases lay between the germline ends. The CDR3 spans 14 residues.

This rearrangement joins TRBV11-2 to TRBJ2-5; no reliable D call. The CDR3 is made up of 13 amino acids. The V gene lost 6 bases and the J gene lost 3 bases, with 11 bases spanning the gap. Germline V lookup: CDR1 SGHAT, CDR2 FQNNGV. The CDR3 DNA reads as TGTGCCAGCAGTAAGCGCATGGAAGAGACCCAGTACTTC. Protein: CASSKRMEETQYF. Based on the CDR3 plus reference TRBV11-2 and TRBJ2-5, the full variable domain is EAGVAQSPRYKIIEKRQSVAFWCNPISGHATLYWYQQILGQGPKLLIQFQNNGVVDDSQLPKDRFSAERLKGVDSTLKIQPAKLEDSAVYLCASSKRMEETQYFGPGTRLLVL.

The rearrangement joins TRBV7-8 to TRBJ1-1; D call uncertain. The CDR3 length is 14 residues. Trimming cost V 1 base and J 6 bases, with 12 bases left between them. Germline V gene data show CDR1 as SGHVS and CDR2 as FQNEAQ. The CDR3 region is CASSLVPWSAEAFF. Here the CDR3 DNA reads TGTGCCAGCAGCTTAGTTCCCTGGAGCGCTGAAGCTTTCTTT.

The V and J genes are TRBV27 and TRBJ2-1, with 10 bases lining up with TRBD2. CDR3 length: 19 residues. Germline values: CDR1 MNHEY, CDR2 SMNVEV (reference sequence). V shed 1 base, J shed 2 bases, and the junction held 11 bases outside the gene matches. The CDR3 DNA reads as TGTGCCAGCAGTTTATTTCCCCCTAGGAGCGGGAGGGCCTACAATGAGCAGTTCTTC. This codes for CASSLFPPRSGRAYNEQFF.

The rearrangement joins TRBV30 to TRBJ2-2; TRBD2 matches at 7 bases. The CDR3 contains 13 residues. V was clipped by 5 bases and J by 5 bases; unmatched bases: 5. Germline assignment: CDR1 GTSNPN and CDR2 SVGIG (reference sequence). The CDR3 DNA sequence: TGTGCCTGGGGCGGTAGCGGGACCGGGGAGCTGTTTTTT. Translation gives CAWGGSGTGELFF.

The chain joins TRBV19 to TRBJ1-2; the match to TRBD1 covers 8 bases. The CDR3 runs 16 residues. In germline, CDR1 is LNHDA, CDR2 SQIVND (reference sequence). Germline trimming cut 4 bases from V and 0 bases from J; bases unmatched to any gene: 7. This chain's CDR3 is CASSTRDRLTNYGYTF. CDR3 in DNA: TGTGCCAGTAGTACCCGGGACAGGCTGACTAACTATGGCTACACCTTC.

V gene TRBV6-1 combines with J gene TRBJ1-2; D is uncertain. The CDR3 spans 15 residues. V lost 3 bases, J lost 3 bases, and 14 bases lay in between. Germline loops: CDR1 MNHNS, CDR2 SASEGT. CDR3 sequence reads: CASSDDELGDYGYTF. The CDR3 nucleotides are TGTGCCAGCAGTGATGATGAGCTAGGTGACTATGGCTACACCTTC.

The chain carries TRBV5-1 and TRBJ2-1; TRBD2 matches at 7 bases. V was pared by 7 bases and J by 0 bases, with 13 bases of the junction left unmatched. The CDR3 spans 17 residues. CDR1 and CDR2 (germline): SGHRS, YFSETQ. The CDR3 DNA follows: TGCGCCAGCCAACTCAACCCTAGCGGTAGCTCCTACAATGAGCAGTTCTTC. This encodes CASQLNPSGSSYNEQFF.

The chain employs TRBV7-8 and TRBJ2-5; 10 nucleotides line up with TRBD2. The CDR3 spans 16 residues. V trimming: 11 bases; J trimming: 1 base; junction bases outside the gene matches: 13. Germline V gene sequence: CDR1 SGHVS, CDR2 FQNEAQ. The CDR3 reads CAAGGGLAETQETQYF. CDR3 nucleotide sequence: TGTGCCGCGGGGGGAGGACTAGCGGAAACCCAAGAGACCCAGTACTTC.

CDR3 loop: CASSGEGRAWETQYF. The CDR3 DNA sequence: TGCGCCAGCAGCGGGGAGGGGAGGGCCTGGGAGACCCAGTACTTC. The chain recombines TRBV5-1 with TRBJ2-5, with 7 nucleotides matching TRBD2. Germline V gene data show CDR1 as SGHRS and CDR2 as YFSETQ. After removal of 4 bases from V and 5 bases from J, the junction contained 11 bases not matched to a gene. This CDR3 has 15 residues. The whole variable domain, remainder taken from reference TRBV5-1 and TRBJ2-5, is KAGVTQTPRYLIKTRGQQVTLSCSPISGHRSVSWYQQTPGQGLQFLFEYFSETQRNKGNFPGRFSGRQFSNSRSEMNVSTLELGDSALYLCASSGEGRAWETQYFGPGTRLLVL.